This T cell receptor beta chain came from a study of cytomegalovirus exposure and HLA in healthy donors. Remarks on this clone: Its antigen remains unidentified.

Points from the study as a whole: Association of a missense DCLRE1C variant with TCR beta V- and J-gene trimming was reported in a later analysis.

The CDR3 loop spans 13 amino acids. The germline V gene encodes CDR1 SGHAT and CDR2 FQNNGV. The V segment lost 6 bases and the J segment 4 bases; nucleotides outside the gene matches: 6. PCR was performed using 60 Vbeta and 13 Jbeta primers. The assay was immunoSEQ multiplex PCR, and TCRdb's table has in-frame clones only and misses some. The table lists about 160,000 clones, approximately 80% of them singletons. V and J are TRBV11-2 and TRBJ2-7; 7 nucleotides align to TRBD1. Material: PBMCs. This sequence was found in a man younger than 45 in good health and CMV-seropositive. The CDR3 DNA reads as TGTGCCAGCAGTCTACAGGGGTGGTACGAGCAGTACTTC. Encoded protein: CASSLQGWYEQYF.